This T cell receptor (beta chain) was sequenced for a study of spatial heterogeneity in lung cancer (dated by TCRdb to the late 2010s). A note on the overall study: Beta-chain transcripts were consistently detected in greater numbers than alpha-chain transcripts, which likely reflects a higher abundance of beta-chain transcripts. TCR transcript counts in tumor regions correlated strongly with a T cell transcriptional module score from matched bulk RNA-seq. In the raw uncorrected reads, each unique combination of TCR and UMI appeared more than ten times on average. In non-small cell lung cancer, the study made a quantitative comparison of TCR alpha and beta repertoires among multiple tumor regions, matched nontumor lung and blood. The study linked features of the TCR repertoire to counts of nonsynonymous mutations, which were determined by whole-exome sequencing of tumor tissue. Both alpha and beta chains were TCR-sequenced in samples taken at surgery, namely 220 tumor regions, approximately 63 matched nontumor lung samples and 55 to 60 PBMC samples.

At least ten counts were recorded for this clonotype. It has no known antigen specificity. Per-base quality was not reported, and no clone a single base away is much larger than it. What the research found in general, with its limitations: A correlation was observed between the number of expanded intratumoral alpha and beta TCRs and the tumor nonsynonymous mutation count. Additional single-cell paired TCR alpha and beta sequencing was considered necessary to confirm, at a functional level, the hypothesis that regional TCRs recognize regional mutations. Counts of ubiquitous and regional expanded TCRs were found to correlate with counts of ubiquitous and regional nonsynonymous mutations, respectively. Estimated TCR-seq coverage of tumor T cells was only roughly 7% for alpha chains and around 13% for beta chains.

CDR1 LGHDT and CDR2 YNNKEL were looked up in the germline V gene (reference sequence). The V end gives up 0 bases and the J end 12 bases, leaving 10 bases in the junction not matched to a gene. Reading from cysteine to phenylalanine, the CDR3 counts 14 amino acids. Of all the DNA, just the CDR3 is kept, 42 bases in frame from base 1. Library preparation used 5' RACE. Sequencing was carried out with a NextSeq 500. To allow correction of PCR and sequencing errors, the TCR library protocol tagged every TCR cDNA molecule with a unique molecular identifier. The study's own analysis went as follows. TCR identification, UMI-based error correction and CDR3 extraction were performed with Decombinator tools. TCRs above a frequency of 2 per 1,000, corresponding to the top 1% of the tumor frequency distribution, were defined as expanded. Expanded tumor TCRs statistically deemed absent (corrected P<0.05) from at least one tumor region were classed as regional, and all other expanded tumor TCRs were classed as ubiquitous. Each repertoire was subsampled 100 times to 5,000 TCRs, after which Renyi diversity was computed with the R vegan package. To build CDR3 similarity networks, amino acid triplet string-kernel similarity was used, and CDR3s were connected when their pairwise similarity was above 0.82. TCRdb trimmed the raw reads at Q25, called clones with MiXCR and kept productive beta chains. Here each entry gathers all rows of one CDR3 protein and keeps the most common genes and DNA. The V and J calls and clone size are TCRdb's, not the authors'. For this sample the table gives about 6,900 distinct CDR3 sequences, of which less than 3.5% were detected only once. The top ten clonotypes cover roughly a fifth of the sample.

The time point label, as the study defines it: sample taken at primary tumor resection. Samples were obtained from approximately 77 patients with early-stage, untreated non-small cell lung cancer from the lung TRACERx cohort. Without any cell sorting, TCR sequencing was performed on whole RNA extracted either from tumor and nontumor lung tissue or from cryopreserved PBMC samples. A patient was chosen for TCR sequencing only when enough RNA was available from at least two tumor regions. Before selection, tumor and adjacent nontumor lung specimens were reviewed by a lung pathologist. This sequence was found in a male donor with early-stage non-small cell lung cancer. The rearrangement combines TRBV3-1 with TRBJ1-2; 7 bases in the middle match TRBD1. The material sequenced was lung tumor tissue, taken at surgery. The CDR3 reads CASSQDSTGRGDTF. At the DNA level, the sequence is TGTGCCAGCAGCCAAGATTCGACAGGGAGAGGCGACACCTTC.